This T cell receptor (beta chain) was found in a study of CXCR3-negative and CXCR3-positive naive CD8 T cells. CDR1 is SEHNR and CDR2 is FQNEAQ in the germline V gene (reference sequence). The CDR3 sequence is 12 residues long. UMI-labeled TRB cDNA libraries were prepared by 5' RACE. TCRdb processed the 5' RACE reads again and assigns one entry to each CDR3 protein, with no DNA. The sample includes roughly 110,000 distinct CDR3 sequences. With respect to this clonotype: Its specificity is not known.

Study-wide points: Whereas both naive subsets had comparably high diversity, memory CD8+ cells had much lower diversity. Compared with CXCR3-negative naive cells, CXCR3-positive naive cells showed more hydrophobic TRB CDR3s.

Sample: naive CXCR3+ CD8+ T cells from blood. Subset specified: CD45RO-CCR7+CD27+CD95- naive CD8+ T cells expressing CXCR3 (TNR3+). The sequence came from a human donor in good health. Some clones in this sample may be carry-over from other donors' samples. The V and J genes are TRBV7-9 and TRBJ1-1. CDR3 sequence: CASSFGTTEAFF.